This is a list of T cell receptor beta chains from one sample in a study of control samples from healthy donors and cancer patients. Profiled with immunoSEQ multiplex PCR; TCRdb holds only in-frame clones, not every one. The data contain 120,000 or so clones, 87% of them seen just once; the ten biggest clones take up roughly 3%. Sequencing was done on a sample of blood. Receptor source: a man aged 60 to 69 in good health. Each CDR3 is given with its conserved first and last residue. The D gene is left open where the match is weak. Expanded clones are given a class, and other clones once, few, many or no size at all.

d_call	v_call	clone_size	j_call	cdr3_nt	cdr3_aa
-	TRBV6-5	-	TRBJ1-1	TGTGCCAGCAGTAAATACGTGTCGAACACTGAAGCTTTCTTT	CASSKYVSNTEAFF
TRBD2	TRBV7-2	few	TRBJ2-2	TGTGCCAGCAGCGACACTAGCGGGGGGGCCCTCGGGGAGCTGTTTTTT	CASSDTSGGALGELFF
-	TRBV5-5	-	TRBJ2-3	TGTGCCAGCAGCCCGGGCACAGATACGCAGTATTTT	CASSPGTDTQYF
TRBD1	TRBV28	-	TRBJ2-3	TGTGCCAGCAGGCCCGGGACAGTTAGCACAGATACGCAGTATTTT	CASRPGTVSTDTQYF
-	TRBV30	-	TRBJ1-1	TGTGCCTGGAGCGTGGGGGCGGAAGAAGCTTTCTTT	CAWSVGAEEAFF
-	TRBV18	-	TRBJ2-7	TGTGCCAGCTCCCCGCCAGGGACCTACGAGCAGTACTTC	CASSPPGTYEQYF
-	TRBV19	-	TRBJ1-1	TGTGCCAGTAGTGGGGGGACCGACGAAGCTTTCTTT	CASSGGTDEAFF
TRBD1	TRBV24-1	-	TRBJ2-5	TGTGCCACCAGTGATCCCGGGACAGGGCGGGAGACCCAGTACTTC	CATSDPGTGRETQYF
-	TRBV10-2	-	TRBJ1-1	TGCGCCAGCAACGGACCGAAGGGTGTGTTCACTGAAGCTTTCTTT	CASNGPKGVFTEAFF
-	TRBV6-5	-	TRBJ1-1	TGTGCCGTTAGGCCGGCTCCGGGGGGGGCTTTCTTT	CAVRPAPGGAFF
-	TRBV6-6	-	TRBJ1-1	TGTGCCAGCAGTCCCGAGGTCACTGAAGCTTTCTTT	CASSPEVTEAFF
TRBD1	TRBV5-1	few	TRBJ2-7	TGCGCCAGCAGCTTGGAGGGGGCATTCTACGAGCAGTACTTC	CASSLEGAFYEQYF
-	TRBV5-1	once	TRBJ2-7	TGCGCCAGCAGCTTGGCCGCGGGCTCCTACGAGCAGTACTTC	CASSLAAGSYEQYF
TRBD1	TRBV27	once	TRBJ2-7	TGTGCCAGCAGTTTGGGCCCGGGACAGCCCGAGCAGTACTTC	CASSLGPGQPEQYF
TRBD1	TRBV5-1	-	TRBJ1-6	TGCGCCAGCAGCCAGGTAACAGGGGGGGATTCACCCCTCCACTTT	CASSQVTGGDSPLHF
TRBD1	TRBV5-6	-	TRBJ2-1	TGTGCCAGCAGCACCGCGGGACAGGTATACAATGAGCAGTTCTTC	CASSTAGQVYNEQFF
TRBD2	TRBV5-1	-	TRBJ2-3	TGCGCCAGCGGATGGACTAGCGGGGGCACAGATACGCAGTATTTT	CASGWTSGGTDTQYF
-	TRBV28	once	TRBJ1-2	TGTGCCAGCAGTTTACCCGGTGGGGGATTCAGGGGCTACACCTTC	CASSLPGGGFRGYTF
TRBD2	TRBV5-4	-	TRBJ2-3	TGTGCCAGCAGCTTTAGCGGGGAGTTAGATACGCAGTATTTT	CASSFSGELDTQYF
TRBD1	TRBV7-6	-	TRBJ2-5	TGTGCCAGCAGCCGAGGACAGGGGGTCATGGAAACCCAGTACTTC	CASSRGQGVMETQYF
-	TRBV28	few	TRBJ2-3	TGTGCCAGCAGTTTATATGAGGGGTCGAGCACAGATACGCAGTATTTT	CASSLYEGSSTDTQYF
-	TRBV20-1	-	TRBJ1-2	TGCAGTGCCGAGGTCTATGGCTACACCTTC	CSAEVYGYTF
TRBD2	TRBV30	-	TRBJ2-2	TGTGCCTGGGGGACTAAGAACACCGGGGAGCTGTTTTTT	CAWGTKNTGELFF
-	TRBV7-2	-	TRBJ2-3	TGTGCCAGCAGCACCTACTCGGGCACAGATACGCAGTATTTT	CASSTYSGTDTQYF
-	TRBV7-2	once	TRBJ2-3	TGTGCCAGCAGCTTAGGGCTGAGCACAGATACGCAGTATTTT	CASSLGLSTDTQYF
TRBD1	TRBV28	few	TRBJ1-5	TGTGCCAGCAGCACAGGGGGCTGGCAGCCCCAGCATTTT	CASSTGGWQPQHF
TRBD2	TRBV7-9	-	TRBJ2-1	TGTGCCAGCAGCTCTGCTAGCGGGGGGGCAGGGGATGAGCAGTTCTTC	CASSSASGGAGDEQFF
-	TRBV6-1	-	TRBJ2-2	TGTGCCAGCAGTGGGGCCTATCTGGGGCAGGCGAACACCGGGGAGCTGTTTTTT	CASSGAYLGQANTGELFF
-	TRBV19	-	TRBJ1-4	TGTGCCAGTAGGTCTCCGGGTCTGCCGGCTAATGAAAAACTGTTTTTT	CASRSPGLPANEKLFF
-	TRBV3-1/TRBV3-2	-	TRBJ1-1	TGTGCCAGCAGCCAAGGCCAGCCGAACACTGAAGCTTTCTTT	CASSQGQPNTEAFF
-	TRBV11-2	few	TRBJ2-7	TGTGCCAGCAGCACCCTGACAGGCGGGGCTGGGGAGCAGTACTTC	CASSTLTGGAGEQYF
-	TRBV2	once	TRBJ2-4	TGTGCCAGCAGCCGTCCCCAAGCCAAAAACATTCAGTACTTC	CASSRPQAKNIQYF
-	TRBV20-1	-	TRBJ2-7	TGCAGTGCTGGAGGGGCTCGGGAGCAGTACTTC	CSAGGAREQYF
TRBD2	TRBV28	-	TRBJ2-3	TGTGCCAGCAGTGGCTTAGCGGGGAACACAGATACGCAGTATTTT	CASSGLAGNTDTQYF
-	TRBV12-1	-	TRBJ1-1	TGTGCCAGCAGCTTAACACTGTGGCTGACAGGGCTCTCGAACACTGAAGCTTTCTTT	CASSLTLWLTGLSNTEAFF
-	TRBV14	-	TRBJ1-4	TGTGCCAGCAGCCAAGTCCAGGGGATTTTTGAAAAACTGTTTTTT	CASSQVQGIFEKLFF
TRBD1	TRBV6-6	-	TRBJ1-5	TGTGCCAGTAGAGGGACAGGACTCGATAGCAATCAGCCCCAGCATTTT	CASRGTGLDSNQPQHF
-	TRBV27	-	TRBJ1-5	TGTGCCAGCAGCTCTGGGAGATATGGTGGGTCCCAGCATTTT	CASSSGRYGGSQHF
TRBD1	TRBV28	-	TRBJ1-2	TGTGCCAGCAGTTGGACAGGCTATGGCTACACCTTC	CASSWTGYGYTF